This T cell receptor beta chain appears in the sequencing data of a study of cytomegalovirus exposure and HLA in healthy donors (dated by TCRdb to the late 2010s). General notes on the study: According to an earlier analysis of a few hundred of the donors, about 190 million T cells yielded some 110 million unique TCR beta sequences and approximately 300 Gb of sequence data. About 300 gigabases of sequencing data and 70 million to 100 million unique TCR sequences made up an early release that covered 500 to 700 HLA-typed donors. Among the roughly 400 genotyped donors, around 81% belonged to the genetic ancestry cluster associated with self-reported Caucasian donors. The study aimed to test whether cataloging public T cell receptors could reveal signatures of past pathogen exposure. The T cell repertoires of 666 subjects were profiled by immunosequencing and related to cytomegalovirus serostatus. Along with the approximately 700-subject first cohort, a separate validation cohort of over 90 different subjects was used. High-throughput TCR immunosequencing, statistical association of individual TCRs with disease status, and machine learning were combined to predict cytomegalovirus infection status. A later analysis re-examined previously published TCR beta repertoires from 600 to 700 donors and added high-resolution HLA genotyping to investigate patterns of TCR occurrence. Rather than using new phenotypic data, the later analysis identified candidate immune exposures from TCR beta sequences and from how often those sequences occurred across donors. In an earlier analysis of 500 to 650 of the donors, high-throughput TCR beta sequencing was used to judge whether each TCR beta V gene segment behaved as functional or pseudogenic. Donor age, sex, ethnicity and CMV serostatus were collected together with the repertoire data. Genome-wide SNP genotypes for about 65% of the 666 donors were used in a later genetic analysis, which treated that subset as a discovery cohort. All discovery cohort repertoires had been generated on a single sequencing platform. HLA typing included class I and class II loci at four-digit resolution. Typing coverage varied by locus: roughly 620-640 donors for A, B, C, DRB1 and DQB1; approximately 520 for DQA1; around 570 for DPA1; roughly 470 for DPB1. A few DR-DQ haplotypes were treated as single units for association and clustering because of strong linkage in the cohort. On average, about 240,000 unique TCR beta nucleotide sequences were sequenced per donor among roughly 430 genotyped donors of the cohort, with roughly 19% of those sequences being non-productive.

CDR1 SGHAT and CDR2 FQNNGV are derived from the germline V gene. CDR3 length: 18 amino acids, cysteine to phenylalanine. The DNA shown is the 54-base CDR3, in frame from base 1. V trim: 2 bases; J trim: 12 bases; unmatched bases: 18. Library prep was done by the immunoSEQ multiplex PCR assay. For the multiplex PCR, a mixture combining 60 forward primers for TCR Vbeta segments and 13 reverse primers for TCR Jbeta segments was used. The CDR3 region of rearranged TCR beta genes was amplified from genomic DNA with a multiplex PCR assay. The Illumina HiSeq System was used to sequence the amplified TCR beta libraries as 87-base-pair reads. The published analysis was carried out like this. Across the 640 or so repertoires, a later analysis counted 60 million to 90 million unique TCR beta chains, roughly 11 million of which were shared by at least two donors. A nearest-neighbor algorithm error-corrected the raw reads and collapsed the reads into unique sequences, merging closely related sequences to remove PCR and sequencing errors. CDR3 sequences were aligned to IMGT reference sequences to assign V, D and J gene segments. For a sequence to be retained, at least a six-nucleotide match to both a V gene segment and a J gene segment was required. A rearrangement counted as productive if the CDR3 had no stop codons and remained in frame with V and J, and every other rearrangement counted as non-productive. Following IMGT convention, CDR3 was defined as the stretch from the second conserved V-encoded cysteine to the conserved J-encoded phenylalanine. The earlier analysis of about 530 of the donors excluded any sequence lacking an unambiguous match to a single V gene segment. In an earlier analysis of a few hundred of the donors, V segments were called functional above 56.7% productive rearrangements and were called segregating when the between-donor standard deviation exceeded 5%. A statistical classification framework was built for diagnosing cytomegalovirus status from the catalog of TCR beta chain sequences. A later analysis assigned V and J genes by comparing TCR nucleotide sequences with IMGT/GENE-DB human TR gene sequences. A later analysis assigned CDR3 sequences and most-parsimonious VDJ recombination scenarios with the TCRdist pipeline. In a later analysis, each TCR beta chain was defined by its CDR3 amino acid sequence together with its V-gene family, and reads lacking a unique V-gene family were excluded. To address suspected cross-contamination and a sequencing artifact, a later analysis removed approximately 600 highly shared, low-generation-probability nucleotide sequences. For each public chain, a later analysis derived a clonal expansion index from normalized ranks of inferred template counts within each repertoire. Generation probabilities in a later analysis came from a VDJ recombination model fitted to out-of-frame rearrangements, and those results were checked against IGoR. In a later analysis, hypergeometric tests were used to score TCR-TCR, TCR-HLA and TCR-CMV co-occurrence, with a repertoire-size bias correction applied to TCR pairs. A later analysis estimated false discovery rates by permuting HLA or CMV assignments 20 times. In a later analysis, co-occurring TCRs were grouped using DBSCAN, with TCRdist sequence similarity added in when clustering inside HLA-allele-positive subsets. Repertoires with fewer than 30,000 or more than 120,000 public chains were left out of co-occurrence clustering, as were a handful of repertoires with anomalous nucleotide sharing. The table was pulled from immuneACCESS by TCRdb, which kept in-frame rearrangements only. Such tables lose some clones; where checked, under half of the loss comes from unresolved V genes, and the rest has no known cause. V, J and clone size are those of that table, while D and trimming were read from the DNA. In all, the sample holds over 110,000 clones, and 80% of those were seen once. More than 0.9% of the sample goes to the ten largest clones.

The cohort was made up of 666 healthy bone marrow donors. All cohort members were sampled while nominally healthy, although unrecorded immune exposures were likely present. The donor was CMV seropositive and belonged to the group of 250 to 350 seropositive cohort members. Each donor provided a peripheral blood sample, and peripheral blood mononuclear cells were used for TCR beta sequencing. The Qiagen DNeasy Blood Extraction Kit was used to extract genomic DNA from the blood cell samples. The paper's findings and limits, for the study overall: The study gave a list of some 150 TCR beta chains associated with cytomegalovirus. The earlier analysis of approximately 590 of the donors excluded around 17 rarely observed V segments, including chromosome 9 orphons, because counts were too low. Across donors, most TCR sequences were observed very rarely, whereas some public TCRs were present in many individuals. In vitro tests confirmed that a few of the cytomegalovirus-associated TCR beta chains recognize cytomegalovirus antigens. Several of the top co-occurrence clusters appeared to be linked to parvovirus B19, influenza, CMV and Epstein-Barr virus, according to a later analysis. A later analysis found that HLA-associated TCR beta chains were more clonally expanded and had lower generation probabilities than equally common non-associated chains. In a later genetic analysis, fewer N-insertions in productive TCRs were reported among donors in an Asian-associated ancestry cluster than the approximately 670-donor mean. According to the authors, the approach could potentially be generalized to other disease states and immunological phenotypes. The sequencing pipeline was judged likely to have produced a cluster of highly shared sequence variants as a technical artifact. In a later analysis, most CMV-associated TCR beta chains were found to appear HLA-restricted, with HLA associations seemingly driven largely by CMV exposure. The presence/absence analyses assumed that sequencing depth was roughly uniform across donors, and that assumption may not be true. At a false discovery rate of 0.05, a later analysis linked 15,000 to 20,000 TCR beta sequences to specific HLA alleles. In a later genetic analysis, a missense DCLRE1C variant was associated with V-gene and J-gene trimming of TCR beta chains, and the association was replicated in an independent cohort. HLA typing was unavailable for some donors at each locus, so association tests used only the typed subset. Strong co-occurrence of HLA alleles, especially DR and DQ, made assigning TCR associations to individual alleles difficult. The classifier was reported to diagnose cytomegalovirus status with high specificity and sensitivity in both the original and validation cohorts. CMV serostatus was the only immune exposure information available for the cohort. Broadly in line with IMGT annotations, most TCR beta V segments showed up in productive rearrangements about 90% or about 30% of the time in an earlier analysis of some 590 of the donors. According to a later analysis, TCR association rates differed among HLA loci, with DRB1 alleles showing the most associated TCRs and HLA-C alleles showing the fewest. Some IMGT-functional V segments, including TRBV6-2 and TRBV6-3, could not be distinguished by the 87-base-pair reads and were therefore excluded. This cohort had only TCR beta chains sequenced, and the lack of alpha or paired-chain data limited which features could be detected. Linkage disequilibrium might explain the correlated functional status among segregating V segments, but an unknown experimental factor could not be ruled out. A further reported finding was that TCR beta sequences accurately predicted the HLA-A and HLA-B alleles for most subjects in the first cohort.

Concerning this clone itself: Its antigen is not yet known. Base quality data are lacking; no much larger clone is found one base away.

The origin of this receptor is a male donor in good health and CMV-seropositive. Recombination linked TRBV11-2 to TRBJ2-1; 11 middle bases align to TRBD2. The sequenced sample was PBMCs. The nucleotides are TGTGCCAGCAGCTTAAATGGAGGACTAGCGGGCTTCAGAGATAGGCAGTTCTTC. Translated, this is CASSLNGGLAGFRDRQFF.